This T cell receptor (beta chain) is from a study of T cell changes during pregnancy in multiple sclerosis. Here immunoSEQ multiplex PCR was the method, and the copy in TCRdb shows in-frame clones only, minus some. The table lists 85,000 to 95,000 clones, 91% of them singletons. The length of the CDR3 is 12 residues. The germline CDR1 and CDR2 sequences are WNHNN and SYGVQD (reference sequence). V lost 3 bases and J 7 bases, leaving 9 bases between the germline ends. The sequence came from a female donor in good health, enrolled as a control in a pregnancy study. V gene TRBV10-1 combines with J gene TRBJ1-1, with D unclear. This specimen consisted of peripheral blood, obtained after pregnancy. The CDR3 here is CASSDPGVEAFF. The CDR3 nucleotides read TGCGCCAGCAGTGATCCCGGAGTTGAAGCTTTCTTT.